Presented here are 20 T cell receptor beta chains from one specimen sequenced in a study of T cells in Graves' hyperthyroidism and ophthalmopathy. Amplification of TCR beta CDR3 regions used RNA as the template. TCR CDR3 underwent first-round RT-PCR with the HTBI primer set. TCRdb used MiXCR to reprocess the multiplex PCR reads, holding one entry per CDR3 protein. The sample yields hundreds of thousands of distinct CDR3 sequences, around 22% seen once. Material for sequencing was blood. The receptors shown here come from a woman aged 25 to 39 with Graves' ophthalmopathy.

This clonotype appeared a single time. A read error may be the cause here, since a much bigger clone is one base away. J is TRBJ1-1 and V is TRBV12-3 or TRBV12-4, with D perhaps TRBD1 (6 bases). Trimming took off 0 bases at V and 11 bases at J, with 13 bases between the two ends. CDR3 length: 13 residues. DNA for the CDR3: TGTGCCAGCAGTTTAGCCTTAAACAGGGTCGCTTTCTTT. Encoded protein: CASSLALNRVAFF.

Worth noting for this clonotype: This may come from a read error, since a much larger clone is one base off. This chain connects TRBV30 to TRBJ2-2, with D perhaps TRBD1 (5 bases). Germline CDR1 and CDR2: GTSNPN and SVGIG (reference sequence). The CDR3 length is 15 residues. This CDR3 is CATILRGRSTGELFF. CDR3 nucleotide sequence: TGTGCTACCATCCTTAGGGGTAGGAGCACCGGGGAGCTGTTTTTT.

This clonotype was seen repeatedly, ten times or more. The chain has TRBV12-3 or TRBV12-4 and TRBJ1-5, with D hard to call. This CDR3 spans 15 amino acids. With 3 bases removed from V and 0 bases from J, the gap between germline ends came to 9 bases. The CDR3 region is CASSFGLDSNQPQHF. In nucleotides, the CDR3 is TGTGCCAGCAGTTTCGGCCTCGATAGCAATCAGCCCCAGCATTTT.

V gene TRBV6-1 combines with J gene TRBJ2-3, with a possible D match to TRBD2 (5 bases). This CDR3 region has 16 residues. Germline CDR1 reads MNHNS; CDR2 reads SASEGT. V lost 7 bases, J lost 0 bases, and 17 bases lay in between. CDR3 in amino acids: CASTTTRVASTDTQYF. The DNA for the CDR3 is TGTGCCAGCACTACCACGCGGGTAGCTAGCACAGATACGCAGTATTTT.

The table lists this clonotype with many counts. V and J are TRBV5-5 and TRBJ1-3; D not resolved. From germline, CDR1 is SGHKS and CDR2 YYEKEE (reference sequence). The CDR3 covers 15 residues. The V end was cut by 1 base, the J end by 0 bases, with 8 bases between. DNA for the CDR3: TGTGCCAGCAGCTTGAAGCCCGACTCTGGAAACACCATATATTTT. This encodes CASSLKPDSGNTIYF.

In its sample, this clonotype was seen many times. V usage is TRBV15 and J usage is TRBJ1-2, with 9 bases matching TRBD1. The V gene's germline CDR1 is LNHNV and CDR2 YYDKDF (reference sequence). Unmatched junction bases numbered 8, after V lost 1 base and J lost 8 bases. The CDR3 covers 15 residues. DNA for the CDR3: TGTGCCACCAGCAGAGGGGGGACAGGGCAGGAGGGCTACACCTTC. Amino acids: CATSRGGTGQEGYTF.

At least ten counts were recorded for this clonotype. V usage is TRBV12-3 or TRBV12-4 and J usage is TRBJ1-2; D is unclear. Trimming took 2 bases from V and 0 from J, leaving 7 bases between them. The CDR3 is made up of 14 amino acids. The DNA for the CDR3 is TGTGCCAGCAGTTTATGGGTAGCTAACTATGGCTACACCTTC. Residues: CASSLWVANYGYTF.

This chain joins TRBV20-1 and TRBJ2-5; 7 bases agree with TRBD1. Germline lookup yields CDR1 DFQATT and CDR2 SNEGSKA (reference sequence). The V segment lost 8 bases and the J segment 2 bases; nucleotides outside the gene matches: 8. The CDR3 has 13 amino acids. Here the CDR3 reads CSSTGLIQETQYF. The CDR3 nucleotides read TGCAGTTCGACAGGGCTGATACAAGAGACCCAGTACTTC.

This clonotype has only a few counts. This sequence joins TRBV4-1 and TRBJ1-5; D remains unclear. Trimming cost V 1 base and J 2 bases, with 6 bases left between them. CDR1 and CDR2 from the germline V gene are MGHRA and YSYEKL. This CDR3 contains 14 residues. The CDR3 loop is CASSQVGRNQPQHF. The CDR3 DNA reads TGCGCCAGCAGCCAAGTCGGCCGCAATCAGCCCCAGCATTTT.

The V and J genes are TRBV29-1 and TRBJ1-1; weak D call: TRBD1 (5 bases). V shed 4 bases and J shed 1 base, with 16 bases lying between them. This CDR3 has 15 amino acids. CDR1 is SQVTM and CDR2 is ANQGSEA in the germline V gene. CDR3 sequence: CSVALRGERNTEAFF. In DNA, the CDR3 is TGCAGCGTTGCGTTGAGGGGCGAGAGGAACACTGAAGCTTTCTTT.

This clonotype was seen many times. The V and J genes are TRBV4-3 and TRBJ2-5, with 15 bases matching TRBD2. V was clipped by 3 bases and J by 1 base; unmatched bases: 6. The CDR3 length is 18 residues. CDR1 and CDR2 from the germline V gene are LGHNA and YSLEER. CDR3 in amino acids: CASSQVGLAGGAQETQYF. The CDR3 DNA follows: TGCGCCAGCAGCCAGGTCGGACTAGCGGGGGGGGCCCAAGAGACCCAGTACTTC.

This clonotype was counted a few times. This rearrangement joins TRBV6-1 to TRBJ2-6, with 8 bases lining up with TRBD1. The CDR3 runs 15 residues. V shed 7 bases and J 3 bases; nucleotides not matched to a gene: 5. Germline CDR1 and CDR2: MNHNS and SASEGT. The CDR3 sequence: CASTQGAFGANVLTF. The CDR3 DNA follows: TGTGCCAGCACCCAGGGGGCTTTTGGGGCCAACGTCCTGACTTTC.

This clonotype was detected only a few times. The chain carries TRBV12-3 or TRBV12-4 and TRBJ2-2; weak D call: TRBD2 (6 bases). Trimming cost V 6 bases and J 5 bases, with 16 bases left between them. The CDR3 spans 15 residues. The CDR3 bases are TGTGCCAGCAGGGCGTGGGGAGGAGGGACCGGGGAGCTGTTTTTT. Protein product: CASRAWGGGTGELFF.

This clonotype has a count of ten or more. V gene TRBV6-5 combines with J gene TRBJ1-1, with a possible D match to TRBD1 (6 bases). The CDR3 has 15 amino acids. The V gene lost 7 bases and the J gene lost 10 bases, with 25 bases spanning the gap. In germline, CDR1 is MNHEY, CDR2 SVGAGI. The CDR3: CASKGTSLLESGAFF. The CDR3 nucleotides are TGTGCCAGCAAAGGGACATCGCTGCTGGAGAGTGGAGCTTTCTTT.

The genes are TRBV2 and TRBJ1-1; 8 nucleotides align to TRBD1. Germline CDR1 SNHLY, CDR2 FYNNEI. The CDR3 spans 14 residues. V shed 2 bases, J shed 4 bases, and the junction held 3 bases outside the gene matches. The CDR3 DNA reads TGTGCCAGCAGTGAATGGACAGGGAGCACTGAAGCTTTCTTT. Protein: CASSEWTGSTEAFF.

Many counts were recorded for this clonotype. The chain carries TRBV12-3 or TRBV12-4 and TRBJ2-7, with D perhaps TRBD2 (7 bases). V was cut by 7 bases and J by 4 bases, with 20 bases left in between. The CDR3 loop spans 15 amino acids. The CDR3 is CASTTRSGRGYEQYF. The CDR3 DNA reads as TGTGCCAGCACTACCAGGTCGGGGAGGGGGTACGAGCAGTACTTC.

V and J are TRBV4-2 and TRBJ2-7, with a weak D call TRBD2 (5 bases). CDR3 length equals 16 residues. The germline V gene encodes CDR1 LGHNA and CDR2 YNFKEQ. V lost 3 bases and J 4 bases, leaving 19 bases between the germline ends. The CDR3 region is CASSQGFRADEYEQYF. Here the CDR3 DNA reads TGTGCCAGCAGCCAGGGTTTTAGAGCGGACGAGTACGAGCAGTACTTC.

This clonotype came up many times. The gene calls are TRBV20-1 and TRBJ1-5; tentative D call: TRBD1 (5 bases). CDR3 length: 17 residues. Deletions cut 0 bases from V and 2 bases from J, with 17 bases between. CDR1 DFQATT and CDR2 SNEGSKA come from the germline V gene (reference sequence). In DNA form, the CDR3 reads TGCAGTGCTAGAGAGGGGAGGTGGTGGGGCGGCAATCAGCCCCAGCATTTT. It encodes CSAREGRWWGGNQPQHF.

The chain uses TRBV30 and TRBJ1-1; unclear D gene. V dropped 5 bases and J dropped 7 bases, with 26 bases sitting between them. The germline V gene has CDR1 GTSNPN and CDR2 SVGIG (reference sequence). CDR3 length: 16 amino acids. The CDR3 here is CAWAPPQPQLYLEAFF. The CDR3 DNA reads TGTGCCTGGGCCCCCCCCCAGCCCCAGCTCTACCTTGAAGCTTTCTTT.

This clonotype was picked up many times. V gene TRBV2 combines with J gene TRBJ2-5; a weak D match, TRBD1 (6 bases). Trimming removed 4 bases at V and 3 bases at J, with 9 bases between. The CDR3 is made up of 13 amino acids. Per germline, CDR1 SNHLY and CDR2 FYNNEI. The CDR3 DNA sequence: TGTGCCAGCAGTGGAAACAGGGAAGAGACCCAGTACTTC. This translates into CASSGNREETQYF.